A selection of T cell receptor beta chains follows, all from one sample in a study of blood T cell repertoires in COVID-19. Sequenced by immunoSEQ multiplex PCR; TCRdb stores in-frame clones only, minus some. In the table there are 150,000 to 200,000 clones, 70% to 90% of which are singletons. Sequencing used peripheral blood. These receptors originate from a man aged 35 to 55 with active or convalescent COVID-19. CDR3s include the opening cysteine and the closing phenylalanine or tryptophan. Fields, in order: CDR3 protein, V gene, J gene.

CASRQGYANEQFF	TRBV2	TRBJ2-1
CASSPRRSPNEQFF	TRBV6-2/TRBV6-3	TRBJ2-1
CAISDNRGVDSPLHF	TRBV10-3	TRBJ1-6
CASSLSSVDTQYF	TRBV7-3	TRBJ2-3
CASSPPTPGAQYF	TRBV12-3/TRBV12-4	TRBJ2-5
CASSQGTRLDTQYF	TRBV4-2	TRBJ2-3
CASSDRGLTEAFF	TRBV2	TRBJ1-1
CSVGQAAEAFF	TRBV20-1	TRBJ1-1
CASSLYRTASYGYTF	TRBV5-4	TRBJ1-2
CASSYSVSHGYTF	TRBV6-5	TRBJ1-2
CASSPAGGPGTQYF	TRBV11-3	TRBJ2-5
CASRMGVGEKLFF	TRBV19	TRBJ1-4
CASSEVLGRTEAFF	TRBV5-1	TRBJ1-1
CASTLGAPYEQYF	TRBV7-2	TRBJ2-7
CASRTGTHPSGYTF	TRBV2	TRBJ1-2
CASSQGLAGGAQETQYF	TRBV4-3	TRBJ2-5
CASSLLAGQPGELFF	TRBV28	TRBJ2-2
CATSRDLAGGYGYTF	TRBV15	TRBJ1-2
CAGSLSQGPGELFF	TRBV27	TRBJ2-2
CASSSTRTGNTIYF	TRBV11-2	TRBJ1-3
CSVEDEGVEGGYTF	TRBV29-1	TRBJ1-2
CASSLWGTSGLVAQYF	TRBV5-6	TRBJ2-3
CASSPAGRGNTEAFF	TRBV5-1	TRBJ1-1
CASSPGQGDSPLHF	TRBV3-1/TRBV3-2	TRBJ1-6
CASRPLAGSYNSPLHF	TRBV27	TRBJ1-6
CASRRTVRMNTEAFF	TRBV6-6	TRBJ1-1
CASSSHTGTGAHF	TRBV21-1	TRBJ1-5
CASSARDRQNTEAFF	TRBV7-2	TRBJ1-1
CASSRRRVGGRDTQYF	TRBV3-1/TRBV3-2	TRBJ2-3
CASSITGSGNTIYF	TRBV19	TRBJ1-3
CASSQGGSRGNQPQHF	TRBV9	TRBJ1-5
CASSLAGGQTRSTDTQYF	TRBV19	TRBJ2-3
CASSSGGFTEAFF	TRBV12-3/TRBV12-4	TRBJ1-1
CASSLGAENTIYF	TRBV5-4	TRBJ1-3
CASSLGSLVTGTGANQQFF	TRBV11-2	TRBJ2-1
CASRDRGYQETQYF	TRBV6-5	TRBJ2-5
CATSIGQSYTEAFF	TRBV15	TRBJ1-1
CASSPRAGGTYGYTF	TRBV9	TRBJ1-2
CASSQSYAFTDTQYF	TRBV3-1/TRBV3-2	TRBJ2-3
CASSRGYNEKLFF	TRBV5-6	TRBJ1-4
CASSQTGTGVSEKLFF	TRBV4-1	TRBJ1-4
CASGGASGVNQETQYF	TRBV2	TRBJ2-5
CASREYRGLGYGYTF	TRBV2	TRBJ1-2
CASRGDRGGGNQPQHF	TRBV2	TRBJ1-5
CASGPGQGRHNSPLHF	TRBV6-2/TRBV6-3	TRBJ1-6
CASSSGPRDTIYF	TRBV7-3	TRBJ1-3
CASSPQQGQGTEAFF	TRBV18	TRBJ1-1
CASRTSDRVGSPLHF	TRBV28	TRBJ1-6
CASSLRTGGAFF	TRBV6-5	TRBJ1-1
CSGAGIMNTEAFF	TRBV29-1	TRBJ1-1
CASSAEDRGGSNQPQHF	TRBV6-1	TRBJ1-5
CASSDPRTGGNTEAFF	TRBV6-4	TRBJ1-1
CASSHDHRGAEAFF	TRBV3-1/TRBV3-2	TRBJ1-1
CASSLEPGLESPLHF	TRBV11-2	TRBJ1-6
CASSLEGVQGGRTEAFF	TRBV7-9	TRBJ1-1